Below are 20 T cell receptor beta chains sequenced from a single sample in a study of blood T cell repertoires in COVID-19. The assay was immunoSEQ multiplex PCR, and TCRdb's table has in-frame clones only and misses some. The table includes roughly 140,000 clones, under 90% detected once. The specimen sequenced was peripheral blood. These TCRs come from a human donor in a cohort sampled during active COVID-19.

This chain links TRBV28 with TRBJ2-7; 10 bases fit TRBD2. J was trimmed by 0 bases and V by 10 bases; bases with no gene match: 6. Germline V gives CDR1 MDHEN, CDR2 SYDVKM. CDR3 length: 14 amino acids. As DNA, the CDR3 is TGTGCCACCACGACTAGCGGGTACTCCTACGAGCAGTACTTC. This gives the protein CATTTSGYSYEQYF.

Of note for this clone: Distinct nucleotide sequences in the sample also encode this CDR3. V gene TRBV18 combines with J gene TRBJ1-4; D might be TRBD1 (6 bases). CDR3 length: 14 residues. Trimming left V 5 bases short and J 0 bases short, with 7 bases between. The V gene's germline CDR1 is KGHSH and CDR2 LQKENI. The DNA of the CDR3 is TGTGCCAGCTCAAGGACAGCAACTAATGAAAAACTGTTTTTT. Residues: CASSRTATNEKLFF.

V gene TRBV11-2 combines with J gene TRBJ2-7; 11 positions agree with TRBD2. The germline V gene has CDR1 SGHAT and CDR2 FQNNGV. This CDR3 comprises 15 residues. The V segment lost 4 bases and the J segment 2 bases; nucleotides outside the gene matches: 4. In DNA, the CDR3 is TGTGCCAGCAGCTCTCGACTAGCGGGGCCCTACGAGCAGTACTTC. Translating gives CASSSRLAGPYEQYF.

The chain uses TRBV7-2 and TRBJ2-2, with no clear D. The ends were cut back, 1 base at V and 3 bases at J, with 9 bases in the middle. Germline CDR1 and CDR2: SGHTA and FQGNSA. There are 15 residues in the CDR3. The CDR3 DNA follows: TGTGCCAGCAGCTTAGGGCAGCGTCACACCGGGGAGCTGTTTTTT. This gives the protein CASSLGQRHTGELFF.

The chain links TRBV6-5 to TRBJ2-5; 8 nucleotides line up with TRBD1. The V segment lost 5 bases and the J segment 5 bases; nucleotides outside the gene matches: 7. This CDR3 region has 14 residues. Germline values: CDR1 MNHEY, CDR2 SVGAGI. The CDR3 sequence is CASSSQGARETQYF. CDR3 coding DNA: TGTGCCAGCAGTAGCCAGGGGGCGCGGGAGACCCAGTACTTC.

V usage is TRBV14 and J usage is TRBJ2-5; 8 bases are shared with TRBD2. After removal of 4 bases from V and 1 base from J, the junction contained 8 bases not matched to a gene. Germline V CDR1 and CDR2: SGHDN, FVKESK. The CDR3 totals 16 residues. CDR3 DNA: TGTGCCAGCAGCCCCCCGGGAGGGGTCTTCCAAGAGACCCAGTACTTC. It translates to CASSPPGGVFQETQYF.

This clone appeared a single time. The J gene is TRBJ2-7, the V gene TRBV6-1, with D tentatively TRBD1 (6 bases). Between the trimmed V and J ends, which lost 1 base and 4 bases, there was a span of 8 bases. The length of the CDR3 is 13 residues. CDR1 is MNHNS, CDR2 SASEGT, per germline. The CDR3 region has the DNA TGTGCCAGCAGTGAAGAGGGGGTTTACGAGCAGTACTTC. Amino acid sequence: CASSEEGVYEQYF.

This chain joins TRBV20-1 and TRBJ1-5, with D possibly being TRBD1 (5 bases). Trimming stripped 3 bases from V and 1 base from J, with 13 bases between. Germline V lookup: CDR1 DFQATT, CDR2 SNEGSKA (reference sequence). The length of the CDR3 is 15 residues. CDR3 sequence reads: CSASRGGSSNQPQHF. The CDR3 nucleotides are TGCAGTGCTAGTAGGGGAGGGAGCAGCAATCAGCCCCAGCATTTT.

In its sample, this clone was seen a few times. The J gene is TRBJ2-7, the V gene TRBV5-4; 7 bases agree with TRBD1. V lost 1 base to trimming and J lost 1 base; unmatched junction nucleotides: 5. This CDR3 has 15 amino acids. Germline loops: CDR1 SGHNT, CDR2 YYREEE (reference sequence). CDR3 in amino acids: CASSLRTGESYEQYF. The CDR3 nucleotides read TGTGCCAGCAGCTTGAGGACAGGAGAATCCTACGAGCAGTACTTC.

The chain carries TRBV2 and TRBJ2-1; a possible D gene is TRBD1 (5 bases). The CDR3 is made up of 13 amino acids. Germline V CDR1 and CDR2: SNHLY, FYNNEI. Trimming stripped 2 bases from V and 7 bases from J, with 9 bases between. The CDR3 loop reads CASSEYGANEQFF. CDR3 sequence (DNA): TGTGCCAGCAGTGAATATGGGGCAAATGAGCAGTTCTTC.

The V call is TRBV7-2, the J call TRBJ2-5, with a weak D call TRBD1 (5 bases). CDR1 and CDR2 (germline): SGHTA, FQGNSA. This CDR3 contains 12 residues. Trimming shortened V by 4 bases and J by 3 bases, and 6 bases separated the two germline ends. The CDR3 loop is CASSSREETQYF. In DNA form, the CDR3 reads TGTGCCAGCAGCTCCAGGGAAGAGACCCAGTACTTC. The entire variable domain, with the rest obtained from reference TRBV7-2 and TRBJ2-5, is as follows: GAGVSQSPSNKVTEKGKDVELRCDPISGHTALYWYRQSLGQGLEFLIYFQGNSAPDKSGLPSDRFSAERTGGSVSTLTIQRTQQEDSAVYLCASSSREETQYFGPGTRLLVL.

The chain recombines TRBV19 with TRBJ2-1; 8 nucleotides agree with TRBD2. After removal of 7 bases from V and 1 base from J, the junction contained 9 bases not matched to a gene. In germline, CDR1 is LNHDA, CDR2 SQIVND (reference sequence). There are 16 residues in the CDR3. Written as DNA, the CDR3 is TGTGCCAGTACCTTCGGCGGGGGGAATTCCTACAATGAGCAGTTCTTC. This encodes CASTFGGGNSYNEQFF.

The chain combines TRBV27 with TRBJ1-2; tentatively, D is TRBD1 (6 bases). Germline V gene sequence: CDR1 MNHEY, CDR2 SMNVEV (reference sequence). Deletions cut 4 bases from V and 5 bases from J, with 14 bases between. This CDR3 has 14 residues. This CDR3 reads CASSSTGKSYGYTF. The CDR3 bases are TGTGCCAGCAGTTCAACAGGGAAGTCGTATGGCTACACCTTC.

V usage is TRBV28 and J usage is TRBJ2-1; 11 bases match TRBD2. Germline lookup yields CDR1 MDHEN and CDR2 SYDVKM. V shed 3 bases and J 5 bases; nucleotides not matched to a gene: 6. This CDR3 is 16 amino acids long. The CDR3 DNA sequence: TGTGCCAGCAGTTTCCATAGCGGGAGGGCCGACAATGAGCAGTTCTTC. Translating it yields CASSFHSGRADNEQFF.

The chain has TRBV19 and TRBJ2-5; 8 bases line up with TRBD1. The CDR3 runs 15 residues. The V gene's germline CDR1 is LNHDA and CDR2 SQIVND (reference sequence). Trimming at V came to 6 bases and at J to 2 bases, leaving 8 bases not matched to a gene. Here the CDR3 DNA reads TGTGCCAGTAGAGGCAGGGGGCGTCGGCAAGAGACCCAGTACTTC. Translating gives CASRGRGRRQETQYF.

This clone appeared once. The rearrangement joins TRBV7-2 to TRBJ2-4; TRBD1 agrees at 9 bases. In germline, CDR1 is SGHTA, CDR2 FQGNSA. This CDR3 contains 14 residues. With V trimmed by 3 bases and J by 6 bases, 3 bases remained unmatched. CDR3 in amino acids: CASSLTGGGNIQYF. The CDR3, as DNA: TGTGCCAGCAGCTTGACAGGGGGGGGAAACATTCAGTACTTC.

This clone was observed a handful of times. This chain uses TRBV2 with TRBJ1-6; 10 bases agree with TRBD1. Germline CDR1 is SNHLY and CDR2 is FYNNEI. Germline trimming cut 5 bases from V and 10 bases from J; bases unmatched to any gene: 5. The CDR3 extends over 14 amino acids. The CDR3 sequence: CASSPGTGVSPLHF. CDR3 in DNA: TGTGCCAGCAGTCCTGGGACAGGGGTCTCACCCCTCCACTTT.

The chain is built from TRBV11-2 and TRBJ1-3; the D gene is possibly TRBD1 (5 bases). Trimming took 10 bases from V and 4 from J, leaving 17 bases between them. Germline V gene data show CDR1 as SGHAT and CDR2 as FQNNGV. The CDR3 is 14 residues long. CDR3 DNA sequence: TGTGCCACTGCCGGGGGGTTTGCAGGAAACACCATATATTTT. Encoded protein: CATAGGFAGNTIYF. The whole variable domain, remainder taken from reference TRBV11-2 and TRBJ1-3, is EAGVAQSPRYKIIEKRQSVAFWCNPISGHATLYWYQQILGQGPKLLIQFQNNGVVDDSQLPKDRFSAERLKGVDSTLKIQPAKLEDSAVYLCATAGGFAGNTIYFGEGSWLTVV.

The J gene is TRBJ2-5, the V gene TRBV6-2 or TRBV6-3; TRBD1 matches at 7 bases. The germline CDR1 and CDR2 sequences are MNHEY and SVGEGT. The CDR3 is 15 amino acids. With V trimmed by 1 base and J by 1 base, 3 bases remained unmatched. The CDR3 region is CASSYFGTVQETQYF. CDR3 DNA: TGTGCCAGCAGTTACTTCGGGACAGTCCAAGAGACCCAGTACTTC.

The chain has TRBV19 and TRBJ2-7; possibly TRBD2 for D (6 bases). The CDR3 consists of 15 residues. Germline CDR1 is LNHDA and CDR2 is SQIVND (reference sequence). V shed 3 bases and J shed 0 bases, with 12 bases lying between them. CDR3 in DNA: TGTGCCAGTAGTATTGCGGGAACCCGCTCCTACGAGCAGTACTTC. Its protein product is CASSIAGTRSYEQYF.